What follows are 11 T cell receptor beta chains derived from one specimen sequenced in a study of CD8+CD57+ T cells in acquired aplastic anemia. The template for TCR beta VDJ and CDR3 sequence profiling was genomic DNA. TCRdb redid the calling of the reads with MiXCR, one entry per CDR3 protein. The table includes about 190,000 distinct CDR3 sequences, approximately 50% detected once. Sequences were obtained from sorted CD4+, CD8+, or CD8+CD57+ T cells (not recorded which) from PBMCs. The receptors were gathered from a human donor in good health, serving as a control.

On this clonotype: A much larger clone differs by one base, so this may be a read error. J is TRBJ1-1 and V is TRBV25-1, with D hard to call. Germline CDR1 reads MGHDK; CDR2 reads SYGVNS. CDR3 length: 16 amino acids. CDR3 amino acids: CASSLSGPLRYTEALF. The CDR3, as DNA: TGTGCCAGCAGCTTGTCTGGGCCCCTCCGCTACACTGAAGCTCTCTTT. Full variable domain (remainder filled in from reference TRBV25-1 and TRBJ1-1): EADIYQTPRYLVIGTGKKITLECSQTMGHDKMYWYQQDPGMELHLIHYSYGVNSTEKGDLSSESTVSRIRTEHFPLTLESARPSHTSQYLCASSLSGPLRYTEALFGQGTRLTVV.

This clonotype was detected a few times. This may arise from a read error, as a much more abundant clone is one base away. The rearrangement joins TRBV27 to TRBJ1-6, with 7 bases aligning to TRBD1. Germline CDR1 MNHEY, CDR2 SMNVEV (reference sequence). The CDR3 totals 15 residues. This CDR3 is CACSLFAGGNSPLHF. The CDR3 bases are TGTGCCTGCAGTTTATTCGCAGGGGGAAATTCACCCCTCCACTTT.

Only one count was recorded for this clonotype. The chain is built from TRBV7-2 and TRBJ2-5; D is perhaps TRBD2 (5 bases). The V gene lost 4 bases and the J gene lost 5 bases, with 14 bases spanning the gap. This CDR3 has 14 residues. Germline lookup yields CDR1 SGHTA and CDR2 FQGNSA. Written as DNA, the CDR3 is TGTGCCAGCAGCTCGGACTTTTTCCTTGAGACCCAGTACTTC. Translation gives CASSSDFFLETQYF.

In this sample, this clonotype turned up a few times. The chain is built from TRBV7-9 and TRBJ1-4; 9 bases fit TRBD1. This CDR3 comprises 13 residues. V lost 5 bases and J lost 14; bases outside the gene matches: 9. Germline CDR1 SEHNR, CDR2 FQNEAQ (reference sequence). CDR3 loop: CASSPGQGFGLFF. CDR3 in DNA: TGTGCCAGCAGCCCCGGACAGGGGTTTGGGCTGTTTTTT. Full variable domain (outside the CDR3, taken from reference TRBV7-9 and TRBJ1-4): DTGVSQNPRHKITKRGQNVTFRCDPISEHNRLYWYRQTLGQGPEFLTYFQNEAQLEKSRLLSDRFSAERPKGSFSTLEIQRTEQGDSAMYLCASSPGQGFGLFFGSGTQLSVL.

In this sample, this clonotype turned up many times. J is TRBJ2-5 and V is TRBV7-2, with 9 bases identical to TRBD2. V dropped 1 base and J dropped 5; count of bases not matched to a gene: 14. The CDR3 sequence is 18 residues long. Germline-derived CDR1 and CDR2 are SGHTA and FQGNSA. This CDR3 is CASSLVSLGGGAGETQYF. The CDR3 bases are TGTGCCAGCAGCTTAGTCTCTCTCGGCGGGGGGGCGGGTGAGACCCAGTACTTC.

This clonotype was counted a few times. The J gene is TRBJ2-3, the V gene TRBV7-9; D is perhaps TRBD1 or TRBD2 (5 bases each). The V gene lost 2 bases and the J gene lost 11 bases, with 14 bases spanning the gap. The CDR3 length is 13 residues. From germline, CDR1 is SEHNR and CDR2 FQNEAQ (reference sequence). CDR3 nucleotide sequence: TGTGCCAGCAGCTTAACCACCGGGGACCAGCAGTATTTT. Protein sequence: CASSLTTGDQQYF.

This chain links TRBV7-9 with TRBJ1-1; 8 nucleotides agree with TRBD1. CDR1 and CDR2 from the germline V gene are SEHNR and FQNEAQ (reference sequence). The CDR3 loop spans 15 amino acids. V gave up 6 bases and J gave up 4 bases; unmatched junction bases: 10. The CDR3 reads CASSLAGGRGTEAFF. CDR3 DNA: TGTGCCAGCAGTTTGGCAGGGGGCCGGGGCACTGAAGCTTTCTTT.

This clonotype was seen ten or more times. The chain combines TRBV6-5 with TRBJ1-1; D might be TRBD1 (6 bases). CDR3 length: 12 residues. Trimming cost V 6 bases and J 4 bases, with 9 bases left between them. CDR1 MNHEY and CDR2 SVGAGI come from the germline V gene. CDR3 in DNA: TGTGCCAGCAGGGCAGGGGTCACTGAAGCTTTCTTT. Amino acids: CASRAGVTEAFF.

This clonotype was recorded once. V and J are TRBV9 and TRBJ2-7; 8 nucleotides line up with TRBD1. Looked up from germline, CDR1 is SGDLS and CDR2 is YYNGEE. This CDR3 has 17 residues. After removal of 0 bases from V and 1 base from J, the junction contained 9 bases not matched to a gene. CDR3 in DNA: TGTGCCAGCAGCGTAGCAGGGGGCGGTGCCGATTCCTACGAGCAGTACTTC. It specifies CASSVAGGGADSYEQYF.

This clonotype was detected ten times or more. The V gene is TRBV10-2, the J gene TRBJ1-2; 8 bases match TRBD1. Trimming at V came to 7 bases and at J to 5 bases, leaving 9 bases not matched to a gene. Germline CDR1 is WSHSY and CDR2 is SAAADI. The CDR3 consists of 14 residues. The CDR3 spells CASKTGELSYGYTF. In DNA, the CDR3 is TGCGCCAGCAAGACAGGGGAGCTTTCGTATGGCTACACCTTC.

V is TRBV15 and J is TRBJ2-1; D may be TRBD2 (6 bases). CDR3 length equals 13 residues. Germline loops: CDR1 LNHNV, CDR2 YYDKDF (reference sequence). Trimming left V 8 bases short and J 7 bases short, with 15 bases between. CDR3 residues: CATSEGPGNEQFF. In DNA, the CDR3 is TGTGCCACCTCGGAGGGTCCGGGGAATGAGCAGTTCTTC.